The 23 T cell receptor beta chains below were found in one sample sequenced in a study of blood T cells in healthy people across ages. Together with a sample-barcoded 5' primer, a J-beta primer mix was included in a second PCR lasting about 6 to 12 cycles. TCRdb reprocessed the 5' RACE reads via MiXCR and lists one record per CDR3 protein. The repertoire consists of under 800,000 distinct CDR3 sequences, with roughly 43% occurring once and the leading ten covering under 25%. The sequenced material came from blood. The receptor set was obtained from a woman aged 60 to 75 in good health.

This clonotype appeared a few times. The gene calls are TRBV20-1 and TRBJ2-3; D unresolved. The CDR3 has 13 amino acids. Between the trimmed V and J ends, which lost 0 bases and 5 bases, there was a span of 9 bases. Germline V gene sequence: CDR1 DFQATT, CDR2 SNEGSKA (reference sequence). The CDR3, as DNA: TGCAGTGCTAGAGAAGACTGGGAAGATACGCAGTATTTT. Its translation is CSAREDWEDTQYF.

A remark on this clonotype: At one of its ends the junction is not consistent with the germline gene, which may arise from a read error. Written as DNA, the CDR3 is TGTGCCGGCAGCGCCGGGACTAGCGGGAGTTACGAGCAGTACTTC. This sequence encodes CAGSAGTSGSYEQYF. The J gene is TRBJ2-5, the V gene TRBV9; 14 bases agree with TRBD2. Gene TRBJ2-7 matches the end of the DNA better, so the J call may be wrong. The CDR3 spans 15 residues. Germline CDR1 SGDLS, CDR2 YYNGEE.

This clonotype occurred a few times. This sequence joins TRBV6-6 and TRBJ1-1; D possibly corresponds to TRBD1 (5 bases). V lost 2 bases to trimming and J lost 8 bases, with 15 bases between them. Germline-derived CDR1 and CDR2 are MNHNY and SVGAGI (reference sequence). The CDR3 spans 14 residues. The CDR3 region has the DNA TGTGCCAGCAGTTACAGTCCCCGGGACGGGGAAGCTTTCTTT. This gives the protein CASSYSPRDGEAFF.

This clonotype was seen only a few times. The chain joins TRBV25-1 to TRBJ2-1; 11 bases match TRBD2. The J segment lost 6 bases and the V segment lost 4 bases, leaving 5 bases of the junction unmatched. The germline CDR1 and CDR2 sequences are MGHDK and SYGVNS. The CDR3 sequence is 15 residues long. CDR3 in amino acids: CASSVSGGASNEQFF. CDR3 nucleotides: TGTGCCAGCAGTGTTAGCGGGGGGGCTAGCAATGAGCAGTTCTTC.

The chain's CDR3 is CASSVGERSNQPQHF. The CDR3 DNA sequence: TGTGCCAGCAGCGTAGGGGAACGGAGCAATCAGCCCCAGCATTTT. This chain links TRBV9 with TRBJ1-5; no firm D call. Looked up from germline, CDR1 is SGDLS and CDR2 is YYNGEE. The length of the CDR3 is 15 residues. The germline V and J ends were trimmed by 0 bases and 1 base, with 8 bases remaining between them.

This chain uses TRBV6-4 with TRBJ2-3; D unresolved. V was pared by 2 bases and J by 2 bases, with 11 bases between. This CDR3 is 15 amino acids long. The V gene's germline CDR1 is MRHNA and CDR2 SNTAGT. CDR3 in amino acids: CASSDGAATTDTQYF. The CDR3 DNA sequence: TGTGCCAGCAGTGACGGCGCAGCTACCACAGATACGCAGTATTTT.

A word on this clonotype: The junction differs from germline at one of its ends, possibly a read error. The CDR3 protein is CSANPPPYNEQFF. DNA for the CDR3: TGTAGTGCTAATCCCCCCCCTTACAATGAGCAGTTCTTC. The genes are TRBV20-1 and TRBJ2-1; no clear D. The CDR3 consists of 13 residues. The germline gives CDR1 DFQATT, CDR2 SNEGSKA (reference sequence).

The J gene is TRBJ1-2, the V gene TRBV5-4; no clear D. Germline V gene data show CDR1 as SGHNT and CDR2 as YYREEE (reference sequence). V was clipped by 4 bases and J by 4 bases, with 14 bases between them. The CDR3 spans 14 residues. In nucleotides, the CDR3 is TGTGCCAGCAGCACTGCGGCGGTGGTCTATGGCTACACCTTC. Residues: CASSTAAVVYGYTF.

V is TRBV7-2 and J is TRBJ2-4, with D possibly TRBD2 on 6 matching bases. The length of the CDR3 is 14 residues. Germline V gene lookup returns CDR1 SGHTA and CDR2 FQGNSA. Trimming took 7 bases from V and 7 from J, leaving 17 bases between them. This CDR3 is CASKGGGSGNIQYF. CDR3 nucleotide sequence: TGTGCCAGCAAGGGAGGAGGGAGTGGTAACATTCAGTACTTC.

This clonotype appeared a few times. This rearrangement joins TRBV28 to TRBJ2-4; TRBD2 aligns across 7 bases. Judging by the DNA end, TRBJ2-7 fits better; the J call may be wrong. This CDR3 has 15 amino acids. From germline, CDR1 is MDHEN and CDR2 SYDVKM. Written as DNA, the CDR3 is TGTGCCAGCACCCGCTGGACTAGAGGGCTAGACGAGCAGTACTTC. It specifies CASTRWTRGLDEQYF.

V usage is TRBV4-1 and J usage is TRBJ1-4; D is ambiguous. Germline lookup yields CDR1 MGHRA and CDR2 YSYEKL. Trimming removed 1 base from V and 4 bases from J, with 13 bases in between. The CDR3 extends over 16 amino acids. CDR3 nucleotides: TGCGCCAGCAGCCAAGGGCCACCTTACTATAATGAAAAACTGTTTTTT. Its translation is CASSQGPPYYNEKLFF.

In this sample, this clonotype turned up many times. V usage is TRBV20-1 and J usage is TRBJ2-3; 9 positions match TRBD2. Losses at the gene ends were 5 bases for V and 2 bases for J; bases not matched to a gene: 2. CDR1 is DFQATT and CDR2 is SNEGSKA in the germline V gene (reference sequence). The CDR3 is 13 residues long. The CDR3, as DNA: TGCAGTGCTTCTAGCGGGAACACAGATACGCAGTATTTT. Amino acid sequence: CSASSGNTDTQYF.

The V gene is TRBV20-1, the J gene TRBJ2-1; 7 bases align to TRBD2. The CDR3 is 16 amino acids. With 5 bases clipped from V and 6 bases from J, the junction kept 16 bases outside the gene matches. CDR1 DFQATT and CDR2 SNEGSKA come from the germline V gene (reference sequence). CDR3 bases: TGCAGTGCTTTCCCTCCGGGGGGAGTCGGGTCCAATGAGCAGTTCTTC. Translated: CSAFPPGGVGSNEQFF.

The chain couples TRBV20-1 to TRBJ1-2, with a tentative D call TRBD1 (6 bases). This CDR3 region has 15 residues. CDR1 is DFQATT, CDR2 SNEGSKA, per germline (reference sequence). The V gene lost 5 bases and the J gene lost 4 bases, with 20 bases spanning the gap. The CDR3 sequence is CSAPTGAVLSYGYTF. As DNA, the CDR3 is TGCAGTGCTCCGACGGGGGCCGTTCTGAGCTATGGCTACACCTTC.

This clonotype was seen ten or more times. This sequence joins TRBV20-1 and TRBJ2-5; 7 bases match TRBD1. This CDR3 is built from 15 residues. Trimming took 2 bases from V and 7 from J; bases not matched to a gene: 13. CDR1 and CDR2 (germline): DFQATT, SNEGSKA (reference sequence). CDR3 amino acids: CSARRPTGAMGTQYF. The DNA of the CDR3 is TGCAGTGCTAGACGACCCACAGGGGCCATGGGGACCCAGTACTTC.

CDR3 amino acids: CASILSDSVNEQFF. The CDR3 DNA is TGCGCCAGCATCCTCTCGGACAGCGTCAATGAGCAGTTCTTC. The rearrangement joins TRBV4-1 to TRBJ2-1; TRBD1 might be the D (6 bases). Trimming removed 7 bases from V and 6 bases from J, with 16 bases in between. CDR1 and CDR2 from the germline V gene are MGHRA and YSYEKL. The CDR3 runs 14 residues.

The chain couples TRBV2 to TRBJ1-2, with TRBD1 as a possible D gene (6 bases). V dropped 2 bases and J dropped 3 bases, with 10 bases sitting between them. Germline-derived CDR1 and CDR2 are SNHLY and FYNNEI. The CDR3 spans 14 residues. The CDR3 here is CASSELGGYYGYTF. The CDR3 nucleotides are TGTGCCAGCAGTGAATTAGGGGGGTACTATGGCTACACCTTC.

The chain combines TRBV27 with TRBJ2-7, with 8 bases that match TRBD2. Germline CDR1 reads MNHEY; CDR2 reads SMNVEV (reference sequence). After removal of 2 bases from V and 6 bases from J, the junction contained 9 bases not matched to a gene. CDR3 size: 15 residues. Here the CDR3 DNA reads TGTGCCAGCAGTTTACAGGGACTAGGGGTGGCCGAGCAGTACTTC. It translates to CASSLQGLGVAEQYF.

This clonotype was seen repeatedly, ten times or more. CDR3 DNA: TGTGCCAGCAGTTTATGGGGGACGAGCACAGATACGCAGTATTTT. Its protein is CASSLWGTSTDTQYF. The chain couples TRBV28 to TRBJ2-3; perhaps D is TRBD1 or TRBD2 (5 bases each). The CDR3 covers 15 residues. Trimming took off 0 bases at V and 0 bases at J, with 7 bases between the two ends. From germline, CDR1 is MDHEN and CDR2 SYDVKM. The full variable domain, completed using reference TRBV28 and TRBJ2-3, is DVKVTQSSRYLVKRTGEKVFLECVQDMDHENMFWYRQDPGLGLRLIYFSYDVKMKEKGDIPEGYSVSREKKERFSLILESASTNQTSMYLCASSLWGTSTDTQYFGPGTRLTVL.

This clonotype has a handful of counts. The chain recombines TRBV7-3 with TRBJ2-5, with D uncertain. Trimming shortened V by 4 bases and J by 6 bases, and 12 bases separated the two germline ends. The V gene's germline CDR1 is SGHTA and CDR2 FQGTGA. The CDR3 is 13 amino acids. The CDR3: CASSSSSTKTQYF. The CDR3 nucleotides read TGTGCCAGCAGCTCCTCCTCGACAAAGACCCAGTACTTC. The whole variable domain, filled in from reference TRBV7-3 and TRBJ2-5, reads GAGVSQTPSNKVTEKGKYVELRCDPISGHTALYWYRQSLGQGPEFLIYFQGTGAADDSGLPNDRFFAVRPEGSVSTLKIQRTERGDSAVYLCASSSSSTKTQYFGPGTRLLVL.

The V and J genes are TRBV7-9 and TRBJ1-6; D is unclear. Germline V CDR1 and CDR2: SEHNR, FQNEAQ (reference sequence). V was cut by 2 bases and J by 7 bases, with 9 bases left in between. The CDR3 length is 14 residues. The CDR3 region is CASSLLADNSPLHF. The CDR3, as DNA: TGTGCCAGCAGCTTACTGGCGGACAATTCACCCCTCCACTTT.

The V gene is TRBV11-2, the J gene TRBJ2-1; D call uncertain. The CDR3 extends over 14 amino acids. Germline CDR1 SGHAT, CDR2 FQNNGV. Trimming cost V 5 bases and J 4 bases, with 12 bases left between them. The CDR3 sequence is CASSLRLPYNEQFF. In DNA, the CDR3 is TGTGCCAGCAGCCTGCGACTTCCATACAATGAGCAGTTCTTC. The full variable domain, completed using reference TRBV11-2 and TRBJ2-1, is EAGVAQSPRYKIIEKRQSVAFWCNPISGHATLYWYQQILGQGPKLLIQFQNNGVVDDSQLPKDRFSAERLKGVDSTLKIQPAKLEDSAVYLCASSLRLPYNEQFFGPGTRLTVL.

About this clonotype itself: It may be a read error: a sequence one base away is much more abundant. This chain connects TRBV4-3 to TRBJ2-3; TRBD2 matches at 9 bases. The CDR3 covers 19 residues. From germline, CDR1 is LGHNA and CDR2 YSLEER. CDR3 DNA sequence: TGCGCCAGCAGCCAAGGGGGTAGCGGGAGCGGGGCGGGCACAGGTACGCAGTATTTT. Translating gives CASSQGGSGSGAGTGTQYF.